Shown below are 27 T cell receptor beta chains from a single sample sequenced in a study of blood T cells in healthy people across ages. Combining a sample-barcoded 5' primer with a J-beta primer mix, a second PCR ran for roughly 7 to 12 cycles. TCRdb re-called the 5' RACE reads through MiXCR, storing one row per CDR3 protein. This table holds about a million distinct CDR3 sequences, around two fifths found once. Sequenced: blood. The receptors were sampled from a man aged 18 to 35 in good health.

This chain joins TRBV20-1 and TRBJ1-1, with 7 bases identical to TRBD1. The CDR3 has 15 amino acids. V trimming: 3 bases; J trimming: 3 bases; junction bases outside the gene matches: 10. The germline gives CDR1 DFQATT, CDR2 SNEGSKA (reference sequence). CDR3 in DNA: TGCAGTGCTAGGCAACCAGGGGGAAAGGACACTGAAGCTTTCTTT. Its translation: CSARQPGGKDTEAFF.

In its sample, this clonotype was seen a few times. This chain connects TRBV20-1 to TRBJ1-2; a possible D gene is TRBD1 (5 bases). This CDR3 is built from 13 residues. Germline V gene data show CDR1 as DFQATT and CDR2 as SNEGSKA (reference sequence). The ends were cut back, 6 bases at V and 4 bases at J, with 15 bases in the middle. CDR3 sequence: CSAPRQKGYGYTF. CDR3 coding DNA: TGCAGTGCCCCGAGACAGAAGGGCTATGGCTACACCTTC.

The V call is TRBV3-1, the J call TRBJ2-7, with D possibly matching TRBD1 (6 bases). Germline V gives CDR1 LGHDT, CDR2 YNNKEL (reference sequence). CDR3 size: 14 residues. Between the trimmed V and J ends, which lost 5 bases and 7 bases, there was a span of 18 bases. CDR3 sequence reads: CASSTTGTPEEQYF. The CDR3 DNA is TGTGCCAGCAGCACTACCGGGACACCGGAGGAGCAGTACTTC.

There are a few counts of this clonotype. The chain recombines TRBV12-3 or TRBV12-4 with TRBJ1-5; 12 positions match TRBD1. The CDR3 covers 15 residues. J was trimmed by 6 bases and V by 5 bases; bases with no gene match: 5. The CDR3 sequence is CASSLPGQGAQPQHF. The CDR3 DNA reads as TGTGCCAGCAGTCTTCCGGGACAGGGGGCTCAGCCCCAGCATTTT.

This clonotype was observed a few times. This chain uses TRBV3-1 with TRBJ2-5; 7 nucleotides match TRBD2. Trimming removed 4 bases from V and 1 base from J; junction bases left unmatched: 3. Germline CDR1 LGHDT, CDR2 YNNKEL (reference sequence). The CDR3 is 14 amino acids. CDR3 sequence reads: CASSLPGGQETQYF. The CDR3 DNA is TGTGCCAGCAGCCTCCCGGGAGGCCAAGAGACCCAGTACTTC.

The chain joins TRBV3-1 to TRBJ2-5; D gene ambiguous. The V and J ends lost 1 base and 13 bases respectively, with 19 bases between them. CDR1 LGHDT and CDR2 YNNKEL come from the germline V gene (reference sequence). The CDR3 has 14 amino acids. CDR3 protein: CASSQAVGPRTVYF. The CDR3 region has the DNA TGTGCCAGCAGCCAAGCCGTTGGACCTCGAACTGTGTACTTC.

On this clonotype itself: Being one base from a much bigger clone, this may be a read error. In nucleotides, the CDR3 is TGTGCCAGCAGGCCCTCGGGGAAGGAGCAGTTCTTC. Protein sequence: CASRPSGKEQFF. V gene TRBV6-1 combines with J gene TRBJ2-1; tentatively, D is TRBD2 (5 bases). The CDR3 is made up of 12 amino acids. The germline V and J ends were trimmed by 6 bases and 10 bases, with 13 bases remaining between them. Germline V gene data show CDR1 as MNHNS and CDR2 as SASEGT.

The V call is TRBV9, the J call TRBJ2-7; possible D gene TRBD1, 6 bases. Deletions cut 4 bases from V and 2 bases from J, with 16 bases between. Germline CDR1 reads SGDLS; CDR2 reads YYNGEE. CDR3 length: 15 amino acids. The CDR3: CASSLRPGDPYEQYF. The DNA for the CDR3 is TGTGCCAGCAGCCTAAGGCCAGGGGACCCCTACGAGCAGTACTTC.

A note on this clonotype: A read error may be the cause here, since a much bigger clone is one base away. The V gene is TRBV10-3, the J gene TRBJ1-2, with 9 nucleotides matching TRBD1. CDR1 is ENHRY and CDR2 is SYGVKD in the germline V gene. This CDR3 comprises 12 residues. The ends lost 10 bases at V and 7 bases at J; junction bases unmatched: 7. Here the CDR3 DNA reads TGTGCCAGCATGGGACAGGGAGCTGGCTACACCTTC. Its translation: CASMGQGAGYTF.

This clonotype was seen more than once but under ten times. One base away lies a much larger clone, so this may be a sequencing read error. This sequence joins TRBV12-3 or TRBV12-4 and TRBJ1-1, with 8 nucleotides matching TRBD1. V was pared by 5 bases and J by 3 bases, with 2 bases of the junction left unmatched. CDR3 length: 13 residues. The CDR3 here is CASSRDRYTEAFF. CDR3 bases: TGTGCCAGCAGTCGGGACAGGTACACTGAAGCTTTCTTT.

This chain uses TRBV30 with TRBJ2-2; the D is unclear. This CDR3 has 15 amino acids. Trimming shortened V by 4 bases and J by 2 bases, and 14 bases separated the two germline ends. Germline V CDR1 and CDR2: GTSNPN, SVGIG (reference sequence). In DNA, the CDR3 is TGTGCCTGGACCCGGTTGGGGTTCAACACCGGGGAGCTGTTTTTT. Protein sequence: CAWTRLGFNTGELFF.

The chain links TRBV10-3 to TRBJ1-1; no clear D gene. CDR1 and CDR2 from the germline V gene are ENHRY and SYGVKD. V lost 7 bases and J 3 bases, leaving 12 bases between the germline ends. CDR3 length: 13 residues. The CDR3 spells CAIKGRGHTEAFF. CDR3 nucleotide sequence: TGTGCCATCAAGGGCCGGGGTCACACTGAAGCTTTCTTT.

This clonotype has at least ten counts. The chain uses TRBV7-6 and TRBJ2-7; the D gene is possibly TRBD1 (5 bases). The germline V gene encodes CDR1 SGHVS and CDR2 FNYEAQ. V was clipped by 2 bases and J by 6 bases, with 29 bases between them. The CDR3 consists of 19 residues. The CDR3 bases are TGTGCCAGCAGCTTAATAAAGGAGACAGACTTTCCCTCAAAGTTCGAGCAGTACTTC. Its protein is CASSLIKETDFPSKFEQYF.

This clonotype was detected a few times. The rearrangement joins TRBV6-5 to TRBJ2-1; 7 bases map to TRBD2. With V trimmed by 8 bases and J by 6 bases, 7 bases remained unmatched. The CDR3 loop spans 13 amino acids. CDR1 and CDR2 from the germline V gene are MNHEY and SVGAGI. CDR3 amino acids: CASSGGGINEQFF. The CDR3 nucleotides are TGTGCCAGCTCTGGCGGGGGTATCAATGAGCAGTTCTTC.

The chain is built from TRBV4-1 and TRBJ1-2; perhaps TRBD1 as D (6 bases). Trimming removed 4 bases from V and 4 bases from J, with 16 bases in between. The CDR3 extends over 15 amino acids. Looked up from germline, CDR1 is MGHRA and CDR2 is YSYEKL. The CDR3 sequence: CASSPTGGPRYGYTF. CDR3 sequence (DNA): TGCGCCAGCAGCCCCACTGGGGGGCCCCGCTATGGCTACACCTTC.

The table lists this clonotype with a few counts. The DNA for the CDR3 is TGTGCCATCAGTGCTACGGGACTTTCACAGGAAAAACTGTTTTTT. It encodes CAISATGLSQEKLFF. The rearrangement links TRBV10-3 to TRBJ1-4, with D maybe TRBD1 (5 bases). From germline, CDR1 is ENHRY and CDR2 SYGVKD. The CDR3 length is 15 residues. Trimming stripped 4 bases from V and 8 bases from J, with 17 bases between.

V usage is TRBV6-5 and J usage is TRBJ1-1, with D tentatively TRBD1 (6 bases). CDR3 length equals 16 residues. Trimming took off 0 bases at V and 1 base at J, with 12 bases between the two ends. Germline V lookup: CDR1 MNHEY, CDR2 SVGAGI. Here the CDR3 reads CASSYSNQGTNTEAFF. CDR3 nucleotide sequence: TGTGCCAGCAGTTACTCGAACCAGGGGACGAACACTGAAGCTTTCTTT.

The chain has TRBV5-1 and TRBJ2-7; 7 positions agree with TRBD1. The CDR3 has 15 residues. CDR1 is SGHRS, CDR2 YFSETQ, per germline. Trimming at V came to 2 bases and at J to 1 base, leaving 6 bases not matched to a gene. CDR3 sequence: CASSFGTENSYEQYF. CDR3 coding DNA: TGCGCCAGCAGCTTCGGGACAGAGAATTCCTACGAGCAGTACTTC.

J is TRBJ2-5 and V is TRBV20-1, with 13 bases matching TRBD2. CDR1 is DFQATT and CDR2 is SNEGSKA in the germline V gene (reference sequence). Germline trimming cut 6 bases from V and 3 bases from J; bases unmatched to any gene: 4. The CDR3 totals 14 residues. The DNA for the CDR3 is TGCAGTGCAACGACTAGCGGGGGGAAAGAGACCCAGTACTTC. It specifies CSATTSGGKETQYF.

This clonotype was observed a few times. CDR3 sequence: CASSQAGGLGGYTF. As DNA, the CDR3 is TGCGCCAGCAGCCAAGCGGGGGGATTGGGTGGCTACACCTTC. V gene TRBV4-3 combines with J gene TRBJ1-2; the D gene is possibly TRBD1 (5 bases). Germline loops: CDR1 LGHNA, CDR2 YSLEER. Trimming stripped 1 base from V and 7 bases from J, with 13 bases between. The CDR3 extends over 14 amino acids.

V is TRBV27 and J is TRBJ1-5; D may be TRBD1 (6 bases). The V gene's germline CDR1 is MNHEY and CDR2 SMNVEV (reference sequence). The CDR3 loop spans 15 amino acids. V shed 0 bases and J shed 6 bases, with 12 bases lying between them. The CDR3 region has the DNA TGTGCCAGCAGTTTATCGTTCAGGGGTCGTCAGCCCCAGCATTTT. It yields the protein CASSLSFRGRQPQHF.

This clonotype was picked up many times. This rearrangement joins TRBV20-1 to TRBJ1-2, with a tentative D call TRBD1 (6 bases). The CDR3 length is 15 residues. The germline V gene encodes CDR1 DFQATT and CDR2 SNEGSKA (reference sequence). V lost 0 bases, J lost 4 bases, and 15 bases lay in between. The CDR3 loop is CSARDMAGDAYGYTF. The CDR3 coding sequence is TGCAGTGCTAGAGATATGGCAGGGGATGCCTATGGCTACACCTTC.

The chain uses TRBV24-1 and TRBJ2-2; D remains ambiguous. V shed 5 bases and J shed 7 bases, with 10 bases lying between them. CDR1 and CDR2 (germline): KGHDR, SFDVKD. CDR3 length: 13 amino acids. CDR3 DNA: TGTGCCACCAGTGCCCGGTTGGACGGGGAGCTGTTTTTT. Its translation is CATSARLDGELFF.

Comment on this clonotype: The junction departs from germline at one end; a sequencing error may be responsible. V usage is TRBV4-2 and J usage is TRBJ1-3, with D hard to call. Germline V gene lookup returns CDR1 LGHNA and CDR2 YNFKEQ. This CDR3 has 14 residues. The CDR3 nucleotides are TGTGCCAGCAGCCAAGCCGGGTCTGGAAACACCACATATTTT. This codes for CASSQAGSGNTTYF.

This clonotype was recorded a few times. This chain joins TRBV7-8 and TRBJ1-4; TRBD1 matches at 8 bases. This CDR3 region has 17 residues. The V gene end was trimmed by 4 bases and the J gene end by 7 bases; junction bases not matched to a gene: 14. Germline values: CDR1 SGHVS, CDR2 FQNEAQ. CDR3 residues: CASSSRGRVVGGEKLFF. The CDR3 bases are TGTGCCAGCAGCTCCAGGGGGCGCGTTGTAGGTGGTGAAAAACTGTTTTTT.

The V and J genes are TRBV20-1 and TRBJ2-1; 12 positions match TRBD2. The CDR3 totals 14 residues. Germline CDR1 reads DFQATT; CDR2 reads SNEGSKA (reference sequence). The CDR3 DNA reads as TGCAGCCCTTATTTGACTAGCGGGGGCAATGAGCAGTTCTTC. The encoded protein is CSPYLTSGGNEQFF.

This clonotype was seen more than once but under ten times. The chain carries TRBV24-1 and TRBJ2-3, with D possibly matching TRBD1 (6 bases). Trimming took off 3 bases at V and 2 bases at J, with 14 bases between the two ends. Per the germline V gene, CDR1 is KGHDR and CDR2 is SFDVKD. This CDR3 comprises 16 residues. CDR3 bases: TGTGCCACCAGTGATCCCTCCGGACAGCTCACAGATACGCAGTATTTT. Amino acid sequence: CATSDPSGQLTDTQYF.